The clone carrying this TCR beta chain was detected only a few times. This sample was included in a study of blood T cell repertoires in COVID-19. V was trimmed by 7 bases and J by 6 bases, leaving 8 bases between them. The CDR3 is made up of 12 amino acids. Germline V gives CDR1 SGDLS, CDR2 YYNGEE. Generated by immunoSEQ multiplex PCR, the TCRdb table keeps only in-frame clones and is missing some. Found here are some 68,000 clones, 90% to 95% of them singletons; the top ten hold more than 5.5%. The chain has TRBV9 and TRBJ1-6; D remains ambiguous. The sample consisted of peripheral blood. This clonotype originated in a man aged 35 to 55 with COVID-19, enrolled during active disease. CDR3 sequence: CASGLVNSPLHF. CDR3 coding DNA: TGTGCCAGCGGCCTGGTTAATTCACCCCTCCACTTT.